The source of this TCR beta chain is a study of neurological immune-mediated disorders. TCRdb redid the calling of the 5' RACE reads with MiXCR, one entry per CDR3 protein. The sample consists of roughly 30,000 distinct CDR3 sequences, around 21% of them appearing once. The CDR3 loop spans 14 amino acids. The J segment lost 5 bases and the V segment lost 6 bases, leaving 9 bases of the junction unmatched. The V gene's germline CDR1 is DFQATT and CDR2 SNEGSKA (reference sequence). Ten or more counts support this clonotype. V and J are TRBV20-1 and TRBJ1-5, with 8 bases that match TRBD1. The TCR comes from a man aged 45-60 years with HTLV-1-associated myelopathy (HAM/TSP). Material: CD4+ T cells from blood. The CDR3 reads CSAGPGQGYQPQHF. CDR3 bases: TGCAGTGCAGGTCCCGGACAGGGCTATCAGCCCCAGCATTTT.